This T cell receptor beta chain stems from a study of T-cell memory formation after mild COVID-19. This clonotype was observed a few times. The target antigen is unknown. Study-level findings and limits: Contracting clones localized mainly to CM and EM when CD4+ and mainly to EMRA when CD8+. Clones that contracted from day 15 to 85 were balanced CD4/CD8, while later expanders leaned CD4+.

Trimming cost V 3 bases and J 3 bases, with 11 bases left between them. This CDR3 has 14 residues. 5'RACE primed from the constant segment yielded TCR alpha and TCR beta cDNA libraries bearing sample barcodes and UMIs. Each CDR3 protein is one row after TCRdb ran MiXCR on the 5' RACE reads. Of 450,000 or so distinct CDR3 sequences listed, around a quarter are singletons. The origin of this receptor is an adult woman who had mild COVID-19 (a few samples of this study predate the infection). Cell type and time point are not known. The chain uses TRBV12-3 or TRBV12-4 and TRBJ2-5, with D unresolved. Sample: PBMCs or a T cell subset sorted from them (not recorded which). For the CDR3, the DNA is TGTGCCAGCAGTTTTCAAGAGAAAAAAGAGACCCAGTACTTC. Residues: CASSFQEKKETQYF.